The T cell receptor (beta chain) under discussion was sequenced for a study of OX40 agonist ivuxolimab in advanced cancers. Notes on the study in general: With doses of 0.1 to 3.0 mg/kg, CD4+ and CD8+ blood T cells had undergone clonal expansion by week 6. On average, CD8+ T cells had more expanded clones than CD4+.

J was trimmed by 4 bases and V by 3 bases; bases with no gene match: 7. The CDR3 contains 17 residues. The germline V gene has CDR1 MDHEN and CDR2 SYDVKM. The protocol was immunoSEQ multiplex PCR, while the TCRdb copy is restricted to in-frame clones and leaves out a portion. This table holds 65,000 to 90,000 clones, roughly nine tenths found once. On this clone: What it binds is not known.

The source was CD4+ or CD8+ T cells sorted from blood, collected in a trial of the OX40 agonist ivuxolimab. This chain joins TRBV28 and TRBJ2-1, with TRBD1 matching over 12 bases. This TCR derives from an adult with an advanced solid tumor such as melanoma, head and neck, liver or kidney cancer. For the CDR3, the DNA is TGTGCCAGCAGTTTTAGGGTGGGACAGGGGGCTTACAATGAGCAGTTCTTC. Translating it yields CASSFRVGQGAYNEQFF.